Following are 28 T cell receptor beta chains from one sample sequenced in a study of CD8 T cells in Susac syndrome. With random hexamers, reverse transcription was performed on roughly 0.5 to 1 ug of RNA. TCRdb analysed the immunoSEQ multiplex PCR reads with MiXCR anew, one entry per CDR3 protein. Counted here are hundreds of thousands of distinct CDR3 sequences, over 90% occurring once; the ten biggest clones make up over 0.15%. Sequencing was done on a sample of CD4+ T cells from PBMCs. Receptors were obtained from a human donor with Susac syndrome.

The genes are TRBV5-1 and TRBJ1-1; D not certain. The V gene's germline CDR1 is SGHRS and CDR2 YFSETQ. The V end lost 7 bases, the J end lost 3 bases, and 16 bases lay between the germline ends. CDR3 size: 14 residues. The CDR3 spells CASRIMFGDTEAFF. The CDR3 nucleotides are TGCGCCAGCCGAATTATGTTCGGCGACACTGAAGCTTTCTTT. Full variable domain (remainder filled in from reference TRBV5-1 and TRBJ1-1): KAGVTQTPRYLIKTRGQQVTLSCSPISGHRSVSWYQQTPGQGLQFLFEYFSETQRNKGNFPGRFSGRQFSNSRSEMNVSTLELGDSALYLCASRIMFGDTEAFFGQGTRLTVV.

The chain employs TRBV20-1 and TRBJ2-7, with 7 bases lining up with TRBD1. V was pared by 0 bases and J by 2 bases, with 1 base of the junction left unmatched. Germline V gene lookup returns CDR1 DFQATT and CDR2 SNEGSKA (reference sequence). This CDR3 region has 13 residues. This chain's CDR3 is CSARDDRAYEQYF. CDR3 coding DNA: TGCAGTGCTAGAGACGACAGGGCCTACGAGCAGTACTTC.

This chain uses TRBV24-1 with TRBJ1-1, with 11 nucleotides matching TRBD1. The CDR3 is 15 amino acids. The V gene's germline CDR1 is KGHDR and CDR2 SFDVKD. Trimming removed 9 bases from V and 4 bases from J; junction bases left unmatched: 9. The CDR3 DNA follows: TGTGCCACCCGTCCCGGGACAGGGGGGGGCACTGAAGCTTTCTTT. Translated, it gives CATRPGTGGGTEAFF.

The CDR3 region has the DNA TGCAGTGCCCCACACCCAACTAATGAAAAACTGTTTTTT. Protein sequence: CSAPHPTNEKLFF. The chain joins TRBV20-1 to TRBJ1-4; no definite D call. The V end was cut by 6 bases, the J end by 0 bases, with 8 bases between. This CDR3 has 13 amino acids. The germline V gene encodes CDR1 DFQATT and CDR2 SNEGSKA (reference sequence).

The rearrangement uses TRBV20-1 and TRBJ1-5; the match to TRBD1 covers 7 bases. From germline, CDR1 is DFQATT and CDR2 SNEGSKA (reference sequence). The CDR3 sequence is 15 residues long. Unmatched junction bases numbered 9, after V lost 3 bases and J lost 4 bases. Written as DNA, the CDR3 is TGCAGTGCTAGTAGGCAACAGGGGATGAATCAGCCCCAGCATTTT. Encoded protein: CSASRQQGMNQPQHF.

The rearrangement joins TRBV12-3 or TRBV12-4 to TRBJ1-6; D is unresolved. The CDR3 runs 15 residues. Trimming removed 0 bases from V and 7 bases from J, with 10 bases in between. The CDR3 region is CASSLAPTGNSPLHF. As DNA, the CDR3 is TGTGCCAGCAGTTTAGCCCCAACGGGAAATTCACCCCTCCACTTT.

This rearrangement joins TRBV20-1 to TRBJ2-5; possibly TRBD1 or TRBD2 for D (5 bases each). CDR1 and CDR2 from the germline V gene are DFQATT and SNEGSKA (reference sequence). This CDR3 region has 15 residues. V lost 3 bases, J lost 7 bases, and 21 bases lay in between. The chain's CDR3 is CSASLSRGRAVTQYF. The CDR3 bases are TGCAGTGCTAGTCTCTCCCGGGGCAGGGCGGTGACCCAGTACTTC.

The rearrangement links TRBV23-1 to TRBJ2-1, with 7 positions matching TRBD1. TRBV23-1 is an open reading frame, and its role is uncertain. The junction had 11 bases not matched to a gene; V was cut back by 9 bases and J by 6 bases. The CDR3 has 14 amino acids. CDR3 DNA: TGCGCCAGTCCTCCCCGACAGGGAAGCAATGAGCAGTTCTTC. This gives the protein CASPPRQGSNEQFF.

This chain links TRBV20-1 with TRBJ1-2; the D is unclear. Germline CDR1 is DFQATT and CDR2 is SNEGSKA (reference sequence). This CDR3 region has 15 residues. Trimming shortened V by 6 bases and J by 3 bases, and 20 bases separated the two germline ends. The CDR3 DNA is TGCAGTGCCGCAGTCTCAGCCTGGAGGGACTATGGCTACACCTTC. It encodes CSAAVSAWRDYGYTF.

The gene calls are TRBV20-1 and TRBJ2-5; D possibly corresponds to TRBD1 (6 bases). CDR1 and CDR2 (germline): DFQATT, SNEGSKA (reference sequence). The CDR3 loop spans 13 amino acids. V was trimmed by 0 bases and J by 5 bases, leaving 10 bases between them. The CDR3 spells CSARDRGGETQYF. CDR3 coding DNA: TGCAGTGCTAGAGACAGGGGTGGGGAGACCCAGTACTTC.

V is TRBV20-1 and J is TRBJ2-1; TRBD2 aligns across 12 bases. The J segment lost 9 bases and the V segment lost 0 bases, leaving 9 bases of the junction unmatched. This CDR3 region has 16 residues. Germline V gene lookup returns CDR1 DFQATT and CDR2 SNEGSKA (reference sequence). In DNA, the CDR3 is TGCAGTGCTAGAGATCCTAGCGGGGGGGCCAAGGGTGAGCAGTTCTTC. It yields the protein CSARDPSGGAKGEQFF.

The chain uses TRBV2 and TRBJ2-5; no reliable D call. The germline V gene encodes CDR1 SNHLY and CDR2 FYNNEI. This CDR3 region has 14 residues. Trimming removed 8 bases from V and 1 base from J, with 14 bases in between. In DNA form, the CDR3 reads TGTGCCAGCGGGAAAGGTATCCTCCAAGAGACCCAGTACTTC. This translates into CASGKGILQETQYF.

The CDR3 coding sequence is TGTGCCAGCAGTTACAGGCAGCCTGAAAAACTGTTTTTT. Its protein product is CASSYRQPEKLFF. The chain recombines TRBV6-5 with TRBJ1-4; D not resolved. The CDR3 has 13 residues. Germline-derived CDR1 and CDR2 are MNHEY and SVGAGI. V was trimmed by 2 bases and J by 7 bases, leaving 8 bases between them.

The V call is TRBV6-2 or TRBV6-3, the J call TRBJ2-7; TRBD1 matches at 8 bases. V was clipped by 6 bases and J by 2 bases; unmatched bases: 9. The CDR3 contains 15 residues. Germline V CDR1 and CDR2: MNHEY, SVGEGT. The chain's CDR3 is CASSPPTGAAYEQYF. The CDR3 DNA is TGTGCCAGCAGCCCTCCGACAGGGGCGGCCTACGAGCAGTACTTC.

CDR3: CASSSGAADGELFF. The CDR3 DNA follows: TGTGCCAGCAGTTCGGGAGCAGCAGACGGGGAGCTGTTTTTT. The rearrangement uses TRBV6-5 and TRBJ2-2, with D possibly matching TRBD2 (6 bases). This CDR3 has 14 amino acids. Germline-derived CDR1 and CDR2 are MNHEY and SVGAGI. V was pared by 4 bases and J by 7 bases, with 13 bases between.

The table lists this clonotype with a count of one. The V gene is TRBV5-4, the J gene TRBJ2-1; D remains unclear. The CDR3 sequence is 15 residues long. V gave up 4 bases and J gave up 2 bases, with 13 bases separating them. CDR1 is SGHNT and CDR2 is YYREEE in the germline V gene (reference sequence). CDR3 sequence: CASSLPDGAYNEQFF. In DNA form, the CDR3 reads TGTGCCAGCAGCCTCCCGGATGGGGCCTACAATGAGCAGTTCTTC.

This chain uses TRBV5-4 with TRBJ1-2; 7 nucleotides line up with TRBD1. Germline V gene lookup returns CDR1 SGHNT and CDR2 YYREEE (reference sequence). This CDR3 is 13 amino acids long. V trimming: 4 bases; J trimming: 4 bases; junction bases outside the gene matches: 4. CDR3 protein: CASSQDRFYGYTF. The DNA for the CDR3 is TGTGCCAGCAGCCAGGACAGGTTCTATGGCTACACCTTC.

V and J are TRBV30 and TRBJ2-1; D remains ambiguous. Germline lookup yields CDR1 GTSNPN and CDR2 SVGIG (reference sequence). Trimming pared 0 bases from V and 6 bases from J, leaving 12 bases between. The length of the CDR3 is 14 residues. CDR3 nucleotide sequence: TGTGCCTGGAGTGTGGGTGAATCGATCAATGAGCAGTTCTTC. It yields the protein CAWSVGESINEQFF. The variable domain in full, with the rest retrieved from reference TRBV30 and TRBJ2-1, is SQTIHQWPATLVQPVGSPLSLECTVEGTSNPNLYWYRQAAGRGLQLLFYSVGIGQISSEVPQNLSASRPQDRQFILSSKKLLLSDSGFYLCAWSVGESINEQFFGPGTRLTVL.

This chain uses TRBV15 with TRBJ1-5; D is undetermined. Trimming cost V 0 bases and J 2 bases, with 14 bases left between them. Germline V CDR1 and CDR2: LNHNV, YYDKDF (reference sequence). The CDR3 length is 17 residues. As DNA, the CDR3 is TGTGCCACCAGCAGAGATCGAGGCGGTGGAGGCAATCAGCCCCAGCATTTT. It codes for CATSRDRGGGGNQPQHF.

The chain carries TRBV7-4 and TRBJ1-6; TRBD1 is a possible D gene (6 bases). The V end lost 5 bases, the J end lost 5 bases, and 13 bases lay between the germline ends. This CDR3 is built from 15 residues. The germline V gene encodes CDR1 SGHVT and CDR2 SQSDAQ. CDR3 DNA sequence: TGTGCCAGCAGCCAGGGGACCGACCATAATTCACCCCTCCACTTT. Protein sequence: CASSQGTDHNSPLHF.

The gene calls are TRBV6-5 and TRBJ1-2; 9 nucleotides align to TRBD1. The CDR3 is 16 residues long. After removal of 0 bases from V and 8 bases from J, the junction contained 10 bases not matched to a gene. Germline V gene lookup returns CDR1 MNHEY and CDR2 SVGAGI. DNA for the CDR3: TGTGCCAGCAGTTACTCATTTACAGGGGGCGCCGGGGGCTACACCTTC. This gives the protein CASSYSFTGGAGGYTF.

Here the CDR3 reads CASSPGSLSEAFF. CDR3 DNA: TGTGCCAGCAGCCCAGGGTCACTCTCTGAAGCTTTCTTT. The rearrangement links TRBV12-3 or TRBV12-4 to TRBJ1-1, with D possibly being TRBD1 (5 bases). Trimming pared 6 bases from V and 6 bases from J, leaving 14 bases between. The CDR3 consists of 13 residues.

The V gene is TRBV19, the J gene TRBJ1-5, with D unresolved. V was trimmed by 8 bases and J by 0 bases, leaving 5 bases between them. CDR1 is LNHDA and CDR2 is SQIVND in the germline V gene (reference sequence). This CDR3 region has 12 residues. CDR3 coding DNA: TGTGCCAGTTCAGTTAGCAATCAGCCCCAGCATTTT. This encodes CASSVSNQPQHF.

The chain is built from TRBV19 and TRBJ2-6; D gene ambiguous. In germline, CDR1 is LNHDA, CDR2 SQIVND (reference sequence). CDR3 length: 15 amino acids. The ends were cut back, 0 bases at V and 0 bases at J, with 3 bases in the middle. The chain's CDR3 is CASSIDGSGANVLTF. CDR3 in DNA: TGTGCCAGTAGTATAGATGGCTCTGGGGCCAACGTCCTGACTTTC.

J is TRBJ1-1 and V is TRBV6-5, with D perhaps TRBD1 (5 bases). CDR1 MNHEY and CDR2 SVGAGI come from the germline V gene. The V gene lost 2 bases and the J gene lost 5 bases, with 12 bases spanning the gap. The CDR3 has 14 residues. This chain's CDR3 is CASSYAGIGTEAFF. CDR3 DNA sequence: TGTGCCAGCAGTTACGCAGGGATAGGTACTGAAGCTTTCTTT.

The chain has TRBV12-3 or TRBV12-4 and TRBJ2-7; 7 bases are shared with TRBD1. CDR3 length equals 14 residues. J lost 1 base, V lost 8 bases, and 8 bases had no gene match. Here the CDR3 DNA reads TGTGCCAGCGGTATGACAGGGACGTCCTACGAGCAGTACTTC. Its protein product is CASGMTGTSYEQYF.

The CDR3 coding sequence is TGCGCCAGCAGCCAAACCCAGGACAGGGCTGAAGCTTTCTTT. It codes for CASSQTQDRAEAFF. This chain connects TRBV4-3 to TRBJ1-1; 8 nucleotides line up with TRBD1. There are 14 residues in the CDR3. Germline-derived CDR1 and CDR2 are LGHNA and YSLEER. V was pared by 2 bases and J by 6 bases, with 5 bases of the junction left unmatched.

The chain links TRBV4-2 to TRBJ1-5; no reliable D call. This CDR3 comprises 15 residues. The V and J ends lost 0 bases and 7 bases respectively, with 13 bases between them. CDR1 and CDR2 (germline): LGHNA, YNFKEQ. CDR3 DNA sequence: TGTGCCAGCAGCCAAGATGCCAGTCCGAAACAGCCCCAGCATTTT. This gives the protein CASSQDASPKQPQHF.